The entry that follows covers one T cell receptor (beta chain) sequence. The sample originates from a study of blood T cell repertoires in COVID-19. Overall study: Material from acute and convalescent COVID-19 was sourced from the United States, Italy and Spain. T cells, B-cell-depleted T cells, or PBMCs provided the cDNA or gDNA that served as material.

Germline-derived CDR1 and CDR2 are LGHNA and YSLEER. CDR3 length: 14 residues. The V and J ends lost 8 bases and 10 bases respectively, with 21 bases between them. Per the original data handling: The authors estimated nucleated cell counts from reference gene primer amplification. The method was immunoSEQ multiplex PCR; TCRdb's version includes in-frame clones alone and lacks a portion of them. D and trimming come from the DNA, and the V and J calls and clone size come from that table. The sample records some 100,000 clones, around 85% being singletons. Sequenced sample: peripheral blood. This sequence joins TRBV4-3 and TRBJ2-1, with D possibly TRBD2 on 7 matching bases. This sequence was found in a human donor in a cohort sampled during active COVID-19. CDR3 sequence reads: CASAFGRGPGEQFF. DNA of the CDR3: TGCGCCAGCGCCTTTGGGCGGGGGCCCGGGGAGCAGTTCTTC.